The 15 T cell receptor beta chains below were found in one sample sequenced in a study of OX40 agonist ivuxolimab in advanced cancers. Clones were read by immunoSEQ multiplex PCR, and TCRdb kept only the in-frame ones, dropping some. Found here are some 40,000 clones, roughly 89% of them singletons; the top ten hold under 0.7%. Source: CD4+ or CD8+ T cells sorted from blood, taken in a trial of the OX40 agonist ivuxolimab. These receptors were obtained from an adult with an advanced solid tumor such as melanoma, head and neck, liver or kidney cancer.

This clone came up once. The V gene is TRBV5-6, the J gene TRBJ2-5; D could derive from TRBD1 or TRBD2 (6 bases each). Germline V gene sequence: CDR1 SGHDT, CDR2 YYEEEE. With 3 bases removed from V and 2 bases from J, the gap between germline ends came to 17 bases. The CDR3 extends over 16 amino acids. CDR3 bases: TGTGCCAGCAGCTCCTTACAGTGGGGGGCACAAGAGACCCAGTACTTC. Translated: CASSSLQWGAQETQYF.

The chain is built from TRBV5-8 and TRBJ1-4; TRBD1 might be the D (5 bases). Germline-derived CDR1 and CDR2 are SGHTS and YDEGEE. The V end was cut by 5 bases, the J end by 8 bases, with 16 bases between. This CDR3 spans 14 amino acids. The CDR3 DNA follows: TGTGCCAGCAGTTCCCGGGGGGGAGAGGAAAAACTGTTTTTT. It specifies CASSSRGGEEKLFF.

V is TRBV11-2 and J is TRBJ1-2, with D possibly being TRBD1 (6 bases). The CDR3 covers 13 residues. V was pared by 5 bases and J by 4 bases, with 11 bases between. Germline assignment: CDR1 SGHAT and CDR2 FQNNGV. CDR3 nucleotide sequence: TGTGCCAGCAGCGTTACAGGGACCTATGGCTACACCTTC. Its protein product is CASSVTGTYGYTF.

The chain combines TRBV4-2 with TRBJ2-1; D is uncertain. The V end was cut by 1 base, the J end by 1 base, with 8 bases between. Germline CDR1 LGHNA, CDR2 YNFKEQ. The CDR3 consists of 15 residues. CDR3 amino acids: CASSQVSGSYNEQFF. As DNA, the CDR3 is TGTGCCAGCAGCCAAGTATCCGGATCCTACAATGAGCAGTTCTTC.

The CDR3 loop reads CATDRRGEGLVNYGYTF. The CDR3 DNA follows: TGCGCCACCGACCGCCGGGGAGAGGGGCTAGTGAACTATGGCTACACCTTC. V is TRBV10-2 and J is TRBJ1-2, with D possibly matching TRBD1 (5 bases). Trimming took 10 bases from V and 2 from J, leaving 26 bases between them. CDR1 WSHSY and CDR2 SAAADI come from the germline V gene. The CDR3 loop spans 17 amino acids.

The chain is built from TRBV29-1 and TRBJ1-2; D is perhaps TRBD1 (6 bases). Germline V gives CDR1 SQVTM, CDR2 ANQGSEA. This CDR3 region has 14 residues. V lost 4 bases, J lost 2 bases, and 14 bases lay in between. The CDR3: CSVVGGASNYGYTF. As DNA, the CDR3 is TGCAGCGTTGTAGGGGGGGCCTCCAACTATGGCTACACCTTC.

The CDR3 protein is CASSGQSSGNTIYF. CDR3 DNA sequence: TGTGCCAGCAGCGGGCAGTCCTCTGGAAACACCATATATTTT. The gene calls are TRBV9 and TRBJ1-3; no clear D gene. The CDR3 spans 14 residues. The germline gives CDR1 SGDLS, CDR2 YYNGEE. Trimming pared 3 bases from V and 0 bases from J, leaving 7 bases between.

Remarks on this clone: Because it lacks the conserved phenylalanine or tryptophan at the end, this CDR3 is likely a read error. This chain uses TRBV7-2 with TRBJ2-7, with 7 bases fitting TRBD2. Germline-derived CDR1 and CDR2 are SGHTA and FQGNSA. The CDR3 length is 15 residues. With V trimmed by 0 bases and J by 6 bases, 8 bases remained unmatched. The CDR3 sequence is CASSLAGGGVREQYL. The CDR3 coding sequence is TGTGCCAGCAGCTTAGCGGGGGGAGGGGTGCGCGAGCAGTACCTC.

The chain recombines TRBV6-4 with TRBJ2-2; unclear D gene. The germline V and J ends were trimmed by 2 bases and 2 bases, with 3 bases remaining between them. Germline V gene sequence: CDR1 MRHNA, CDR2 SNTAGT. The CDR3 has 13 amino acids. CDR3 region: CASSDTNTGELFF. CDR3 nucleotide sequence: TGTGCCAGCAGTGACACCAACACCGGGGAGCTGTTTTTT.

The chain combines TRBV10-1 with TRBJ2-1; D remains ambiguous. CDR1 and CDR2 from the germline V gene are WNHNN and SYGVQD (reference sequence). Trimming left V 4 bases short and J 8 bases short, with 9 bases between. The CDR3 contains 12 residues. The CDR3 reads CASSATRDEQFF. The CDR3 DNA follows: TGCGCCAGCAGTGCAACCCGCGATGAGCAGTTCTTC.

This clone was seen more than once but under ten times. The chain couples TRBV11-2 to TRBJ1-1; D uncertain. The CDR3 consists of 13 residues. The germline V gene has CDR1 SGHAT and CDR2 FQNNGV. The V end lost 5 bases, the J end lost 6 bases, and 13 bases lay between the germline ends. CDR3 sequence reads: CASSPFRLAEAFF. The CDR3 nucleotides are TGTGCCAGCAGCCCATTTCGCCTGGCTGAAGCTTTCTTT.

V gene TRBV4-1 combines with J gene TRBJ1-4; unclear D gene. CDR1 and CDR2 from the germline V gene are MGHRA and YSYEKL. This CDR3 comprises 16 residues. Trimming pared 2 bases from V and 3 bases from J, leaving 13 bases between. The CDR3 DNA follows: TGCGCCAGCAGCCAAAATCCGGCTCGGTCTAATGAAAAACTGTTTTTT. Its translation: CASSQNPARSNEKLFF.

The V gene is TRBV30, the J gene TRBJ1-1; maybe TRBD1 (5 bases). CDR3 length: 13 amino acids. Per germline, CDR1 GTSNPN and CDR2 SVGIG (reference sequence). Trimming removed 7 bases at V and 10 bases at J, with 22 bases between. The DNA for the CDR3 is TGTGCCTCGCCCCAAGTGGGGGGGTTTGGAGCTTTCTTT. Amino acids: CASPQVGGFGAFF.

This clone was seen only once. The chain carries TRBV7-9 and TRBJ1-2; 9 bases match TRBD1. V lost 4 bases to trimming and J lost 8 bases; unmatched junction nucleotides: 14. Germline assignment: CDR1 SEHNR and CDR2 FQNEAQ (reference sequence). CDR3 size: 16 residues. The CDR3 nucleotides read TGTGCCAGCAGCTCACGCGGGGGGACAGGGTTTAGCGGCTACACCTTC. Translated: CASSSRGGTGFSGYTF.

The chain recombines TRBV29-1 with TRBJ1-2, with D hard to call. CDR3 length: 12 amino acids. Germline V lookup: CDR1 SQVTM, CDR2 ANQGSEA. Trimming cost V 5 bases and J 8 bases, with 15 bases left between them. The CDR3 DNA reads TGCAGCGTTCCTACAGAGCCGGGCGGCTACACCTTC. This codes for CSVPTEPGGYTF. The full variable domain, with the rest looked up from reference TRBV29-1 and TRBJ1-2, is SAVISQKPSRDICQRGTSLTIQCQVDSQVTMMFWYRQQPGQSLTLIATANQGSEATYESGFVIDKFPISRPNLTFSTLTVSNMSPEDSSIYLCSVPTEPGGYTFGSGTRLTVV.